The TCR beta chain described here comes from a study of Ad26.COV2.S vaccination and SARS-CoV-2 variants. Whole-study context: Donor got 5x10^10 or 1x10^11 viral particles of Ad26.COV2.S. Study-level points and caveats: Individuals receiving vaccine had higher spike-specific TCR breadth than placebo recipients did. Across vaccine and placebo recipients, the breadth of non-spike TCRs was similar.

As to treatment: 15 to 20 received Ad26.COV2.S at low or high dose, single or two shots; about 5 received placebo; per-sample allocation not given. Repertoires come from day 63 after the first vaccine or placebo injection. As its vector, the vaccine had Ad26, which expressed Wuhan-strain SARS-CoV-2 spike. About this clone itself: Antigen unknown.

Profiled with immunoSEQ multiplex PCR; TCRdb holds only in-frame clones, not every one. Of 200,000 to 300,000 clones listed, roughly 89% were seen once; the top ten hold about 2.7%. The CDR3 has 16 amino acids. Germline V gene sequence: CDR1 SGDLS, CDR2 YYNGEE. V lost 4 bases, J lost 4 bases, and 20 bases lay in between. The chain joins TRBV9 to TRBJ1-2; D is perhaps TRBD1 (5 bases). Specimen: peripheral blood, collected in a trial of Ad26.COV2.S vaccine versus placebo. This TCR derives from a person aged 18-60 years who received the Ad26.COV2.S COVID-19 vaccine or a placebo. The DNA of the CDR3 is TGTGCCAGCAGCCTACCAAGTGCAGGGCTAGGCTATGGCTACACCTTC. This translates into CASSLPSAGLGYGYTF.